This T cell receptor beta chain comes out of a study of shared clonotypes between healthy human individuals. The protocol was immunoSEQ multiplex PCR, while the TCRdb copy is restricted to in-frame clones and leaves out a portion. The sample contains a few million clones, 85% to 95% of which appear only once. CDR3 length equals 14 residues. Trimming cost V 4 bases and J 2 bases; bases outside gene matches: 5. CDR1 is SGHRS, CDR2 YFSETQ, per germline. Input material: naive CD4+ T cells from PBMCs. Documented subset: CD45RA+ positively selected. This clonotype was obtained from a man aged 18-30 years in good health. Some clones in this sample may be carry-over from other donors' samples. This chain uses TRBV5-1 with TRBJ2-5, with 7 positions matching TRBD2. DNA of the CDR3: TGCGCCAGCAGCCGGGGGGTAGGGCAAGAGACCCAGTACTTC. Translation gives CASSRGVGQETQYF.